This entry features one T cell receptor beta chain sequence. This sample is part of a study of cytomegalovirus exposure and HLA in healthy donors. The CDR3 contains 14 residues. Germline loops: CDR1 SGHRS, CDR2 YFSETQ. Trimming took off 4 bases at V and 1 base at J, with 11 bases between the two ends. Amplification used 60 Vbeta primers and 13 Jbeta primers. Data came from immunoSEQ multiplex PCR; TCRdb stores just in-frame clones and leaves some out. The profile shows roughly 110,000 clones, around 77% of them singletons. This receptor was obtained from a woman aged 25 to 39 in good health and CMV-seropositive. The rearrangement uses TRBV5-1 and TRBJ1-1, with D perhaps TRBD1 (5 bases). Material for sequencing was PBMCs. CDR3 amino acids: CASSGLGGNTEAFF. CDR3 nucleotide sequence: TGCGCCAGCAGCGGGTTGGGGGGGAACACTGAAGCTTTCTTT.